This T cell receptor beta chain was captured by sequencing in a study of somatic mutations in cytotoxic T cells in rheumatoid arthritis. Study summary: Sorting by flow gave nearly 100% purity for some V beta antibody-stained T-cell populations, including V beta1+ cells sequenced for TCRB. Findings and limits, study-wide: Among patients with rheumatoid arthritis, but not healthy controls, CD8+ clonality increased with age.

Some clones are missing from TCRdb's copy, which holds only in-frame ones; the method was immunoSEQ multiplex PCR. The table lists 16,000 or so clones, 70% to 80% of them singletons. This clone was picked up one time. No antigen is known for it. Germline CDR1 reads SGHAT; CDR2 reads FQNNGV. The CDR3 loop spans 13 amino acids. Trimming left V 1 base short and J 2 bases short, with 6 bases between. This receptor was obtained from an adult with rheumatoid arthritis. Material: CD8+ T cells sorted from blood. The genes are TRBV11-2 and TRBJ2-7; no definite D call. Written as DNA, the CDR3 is TGTGCCAGCAGCTTAGGTGCACCCTACGAGCAGTACTTC. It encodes CASSLGAPYEQYF.